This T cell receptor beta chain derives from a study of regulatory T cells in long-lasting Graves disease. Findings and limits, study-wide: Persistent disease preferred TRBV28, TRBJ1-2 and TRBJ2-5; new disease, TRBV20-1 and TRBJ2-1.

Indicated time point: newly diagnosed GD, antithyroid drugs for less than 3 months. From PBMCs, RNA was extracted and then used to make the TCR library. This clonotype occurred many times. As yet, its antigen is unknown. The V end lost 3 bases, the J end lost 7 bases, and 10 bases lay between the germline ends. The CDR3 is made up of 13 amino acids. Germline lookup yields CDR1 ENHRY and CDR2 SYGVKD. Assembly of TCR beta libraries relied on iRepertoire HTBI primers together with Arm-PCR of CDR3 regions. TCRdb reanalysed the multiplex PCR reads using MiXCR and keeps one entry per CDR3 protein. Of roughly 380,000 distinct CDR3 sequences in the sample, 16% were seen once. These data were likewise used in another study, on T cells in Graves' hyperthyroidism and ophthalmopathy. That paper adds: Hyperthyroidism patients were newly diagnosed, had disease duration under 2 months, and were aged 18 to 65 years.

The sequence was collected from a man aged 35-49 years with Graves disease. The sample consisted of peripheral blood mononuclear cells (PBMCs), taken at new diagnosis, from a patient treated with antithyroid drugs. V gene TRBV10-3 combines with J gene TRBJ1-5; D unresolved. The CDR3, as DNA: TGTGCCATCAGTGATCGGAGGGCCCAGCCCCAGCATTTT. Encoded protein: CAISDRRAQPQHF.